This T cell receptor (beta chain) is from a study of T cell responses to AZD1222 COVID-19 vaccine. Findings and limits, study-wide: It was only a handful of AZD1222 recipients who were seropositive at baseline. Close to half of all spike-specific TCRs reportedly target regions of the variants that are unmutated. Two AZD1222 administrations were followed by greater Spike-specific TCR breadth and depth. Regions 160-218 and 743-854 dominated among vaccine-associated CD4 TCRs spanning spike.

As for this clone: Antigen unknown.

Assay used: immunoSEQ multiplex PCR; TCRdb lists only in-frame clones, some missing. The table has about 97,000 clones, roughly 84% seen once. The material sequenced was peripheral blood, taken on day 0 of AZD1222 vaccination. This sequence originates from an adult in good health.

Here the CDR3 reads CASSYSLSTSGANVLTF. DNA for the CDR3: TGTGCCAGCAGTTACTCGCTCTCGACCTCTGGGGCCAACGTCCTGACTTTC. The V and J genes are TRBV6-2 or TRBV6-3 and TRBJ2-6; D uncertain. The germline V gene encodes CDR1 MNHEY and CDR2 SVGEGT. This CDR3 contains 17 residues. V lost 0 bases to trimming and J lost 0 bases, with 9 bases between them.